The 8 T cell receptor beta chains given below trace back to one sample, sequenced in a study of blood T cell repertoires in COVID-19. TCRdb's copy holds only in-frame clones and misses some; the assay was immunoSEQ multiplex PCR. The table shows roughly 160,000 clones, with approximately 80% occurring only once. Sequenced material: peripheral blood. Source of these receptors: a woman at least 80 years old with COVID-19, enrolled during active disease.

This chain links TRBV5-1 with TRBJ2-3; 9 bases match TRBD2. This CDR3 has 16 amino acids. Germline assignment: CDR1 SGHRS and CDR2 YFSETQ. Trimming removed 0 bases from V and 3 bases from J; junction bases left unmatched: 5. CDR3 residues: CASSLGVSGRTDTQYF. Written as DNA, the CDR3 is TGCGCCAGCAGCTTGGGGGTTAGCGGGAGAACAGATACGCAGTATTTT.

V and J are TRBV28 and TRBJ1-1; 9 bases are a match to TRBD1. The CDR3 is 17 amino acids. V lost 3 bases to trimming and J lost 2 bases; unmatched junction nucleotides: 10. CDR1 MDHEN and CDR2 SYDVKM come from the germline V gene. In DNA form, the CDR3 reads TGTGCCAGCAGTTTTTTACAGGGGGCGCAGAGAAACACTGAAGCTTTCTTT. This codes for CASSFLQGAQRNTEAFF.

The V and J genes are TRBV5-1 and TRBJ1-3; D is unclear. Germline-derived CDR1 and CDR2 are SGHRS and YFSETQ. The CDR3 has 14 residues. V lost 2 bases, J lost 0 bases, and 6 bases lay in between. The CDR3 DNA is TGCGCCAGCAGCTTAATGAGCTCTGGAAACACCATATATTTT. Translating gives CASSLMSSGNTIYF.

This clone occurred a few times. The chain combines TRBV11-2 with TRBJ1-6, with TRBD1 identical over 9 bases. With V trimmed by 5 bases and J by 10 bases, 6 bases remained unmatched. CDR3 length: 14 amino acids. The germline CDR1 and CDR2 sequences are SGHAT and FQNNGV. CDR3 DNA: TGTGCCAGCAGCCAACAGGGGGCAGAGTCACCCCTCCACTTT. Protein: CASSQQGAESPLHF. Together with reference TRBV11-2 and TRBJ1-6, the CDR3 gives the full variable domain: EAGVAQSPRYKIIEKRQSVAFWCNPISGHATLYWYQQILGQGPKLLIQFQNNGVVDDSQLPKDRFSAERLKGVDSTLKIQPAKLEDSAVYLCASSQQGAESPLHFGNGTRLTVT.

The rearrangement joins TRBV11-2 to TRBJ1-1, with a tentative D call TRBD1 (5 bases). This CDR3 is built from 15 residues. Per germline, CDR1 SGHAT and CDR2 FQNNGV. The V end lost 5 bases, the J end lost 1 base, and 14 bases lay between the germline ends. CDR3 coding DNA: TGTGCCAGCAGCAATAGTTATGGGGCGAACACTGAAGCTTTCTTT. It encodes CASSNSYGANTEAFF.

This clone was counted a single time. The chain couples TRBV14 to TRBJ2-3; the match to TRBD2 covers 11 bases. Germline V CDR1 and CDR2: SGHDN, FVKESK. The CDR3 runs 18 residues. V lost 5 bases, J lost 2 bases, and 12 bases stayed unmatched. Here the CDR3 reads CASSDASSGGRDTDTQYF. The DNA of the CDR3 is TGTGCCAGCAGCGATGCTTCTAGCGGGGGGCGCGACACAGATACGCAGTATTTT.

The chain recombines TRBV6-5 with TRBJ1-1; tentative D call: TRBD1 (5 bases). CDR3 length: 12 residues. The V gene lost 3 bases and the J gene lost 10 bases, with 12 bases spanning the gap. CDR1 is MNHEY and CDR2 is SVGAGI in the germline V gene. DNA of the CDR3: TGTGCCAGCAGTTATTTCCCAGGGCGAGCTTTCTTT. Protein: CASSYFPGRAFF.

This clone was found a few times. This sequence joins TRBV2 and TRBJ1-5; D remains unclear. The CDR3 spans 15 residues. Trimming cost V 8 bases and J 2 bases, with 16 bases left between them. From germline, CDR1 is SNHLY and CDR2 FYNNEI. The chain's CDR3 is CASRPWEGGNQPQHF. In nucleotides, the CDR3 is TGTGCCAGCCGCCCCTGGGAGGGCGGCAATCAGCCCCAGCATTTT.